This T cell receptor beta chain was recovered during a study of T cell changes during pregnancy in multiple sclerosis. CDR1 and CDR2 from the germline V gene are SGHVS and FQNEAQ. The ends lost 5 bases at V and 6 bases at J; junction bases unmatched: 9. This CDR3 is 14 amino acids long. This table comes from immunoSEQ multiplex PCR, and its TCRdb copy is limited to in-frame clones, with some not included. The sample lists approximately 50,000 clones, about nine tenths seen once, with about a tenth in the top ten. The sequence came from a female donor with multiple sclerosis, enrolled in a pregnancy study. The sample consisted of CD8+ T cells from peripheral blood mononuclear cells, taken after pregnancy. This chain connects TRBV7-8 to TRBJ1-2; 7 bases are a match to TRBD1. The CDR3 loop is CASSRDSPMDGYTF. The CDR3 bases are TGTGCCAGCAGCCGGGACAGCCCCATGGATGGCTACACCTTC.